One sample yielded the 30 T cell receptor beta chains listed below, sequenced in a study of T cell changes during pregnancy in multiple sclerosis (dated by TCRdb to the late 2010s). Libraries were prepared through the immunoSEQ multiplex PCR assay. Imported from immuneACCESS, the table was reduced by TCRdb to in-frame sequences with V and J called. These copies leave out some clones; in studies compared against another copy, an unresolved V gene accounts for under half, and the cause of the remainder is not known. The sample data list some 100,000 clones, and approximately 94% of these were observed just once. The ten largest account for more than 0.95% of the sample. Sample: peripheral blood, taken in the second trimester of pregnancy. The receptor source for this set is a female donor with multiple sclerosis, enrolled in a pregnancy study.

In nucleotides, the CDR3 is TGTGCCAGCAGCTTAGGAGACAGGGGCAATCAGCCCCAGCATTTT. This translates into CASSLGDRGNQPQHF. The chain recombines TRBV7-9 with TRBJ1-5, with 7 bases aligning to TRBD1. Looked up from germline, CDR1 is SEHNR and CDR2 is FQNEAQ (reference sequence). After removal of 1 base from V and 2 bases from J, the junction contained 2 bases not matched to a gene. This CDR3 is built from 15 residues.

In its sample, this clone was seen once. V is TRBV5-4 and J is TRBJ2-3; D unclear. CDR1 and CDR2 (germline): SGHNT, YYREEE (reference sequence). The CDR3 runs to 14 residues. V lost 1 base to trimming and J lost 2 bases, with 8 bases between them. This CDR3 reads CASSLKEFTDTQYF. Here the CDR3 DNA reads TGTGCCAGCAGCTTGAAGGAGTTCACAGATACGCAGTATTTT.

CDR3 in DNA: TGTGCCAGTAGTAAGACAGTCCCCACAGATACGCAGTATTTT. Translated, it gives CASSKTVPTDTQYF. The genes are TRBV19 and TRBJ2-3; a weak D match, TRBD1 (5 bases). The CDR3 runs to 14 residues. Germline CDR1 reads LNHDA; CDR2 reads SQIVND (reference sequence). Trimming took off 4 bases at V and 2 bases at J, with 10 bases between the two ends.

The chain combines TRBV7-6 with TRBJ1-1; TRBD1 agrees at 7 bases. The CDR3 contains 16 residues. J was trimmed by 2 bases and V by 0 bases; bases with no gene match: 6. Germline assignment: CDR1 SGHVS and CDR2 FNYEAQ. The CDR3 nucleotides are TGTGCCAGCAGCTTAGCGCTAGGACAGGCCAACACTGAAGCTTTCTTT. Translation: CASSLALGQANTEAFF.

This chain links TRBV25-1 with TRBJ2-7; TRBD2 matches at 7 bases. Germline CDR1 and CDR2: MGHDK and SYGVNS. This CDR3 contains 15 residues. V dropped 5 bases and J dropped 2; count of bases not matched to a gene: 9. The CDR3 region is CASSKRRGVPYEQYF. The CDR3 DNA reads TGTGCCAGCAGTAAGAGACGGGGGGTACCCTACGAGCAGTACTTC.

J is TRBJ2-7 and V is TRBV5-1, with TRBD2 as a possible D gene (6 bases). Germline V gene lookup returns CDR1 SGHRS and CDR2 YFSETQ. V lost 0 bases and J 7 bases, leaving 17 bases between the germline ends. The CDR3 has 15 residues. This chain's CDR3 is CASSLEVGGKGEQYF. Written as DNA, the CDR3 is TGCGCCAGCAGCTTGGAGGTCGGGGGAAAGGGGGAGCAGTACTTC.

The chain combines TRBV27 with TRBJ1-2, with 9 bases lining up with TRBD1. V lost 6 bases to trimming and J lost 8 bases; unmatched junction nucleotides: 13. CDR3 length: 15 amino acids. Germline V gives CDR1 MNHEY, CDR2 SMNVEV (reference sequence). The CDR3 sequence is CASRLSSGQGNGYTF. In DNA form, the CDR3 reads TGTGCCAGCAGACTATCTTCGGGACAGGGAAACGGCTACACCTTC.

V is TRBV5-4 and J is TRBJ2-1, with a weak D call TRBD2 (7 bases). CDR3 length equals 15 residues. The V end was cut by 2 bases, the J end by 6 bases, with 15 bases between. Germline V gives CDR1 SGHNT, CDR2 YYREEE (reference sequence). The CDR3 spells CASSLLGGARNEQFF. The CDR3 nucleotides are TGTGCCAGCAGCTTATTGGGGGGGGCTCGCAATGAGCAGTTCTTC.

The chain combines TRBV27 with TRBJ2-7; 11 nucleotides agree with TRBD1. Germline CDR1 and CDR2: MNHEY and SMNVEV (reference sequence). V trimming: 4 bases; J trimming: 3 bases; junction bases outside the gene matches: 2. CDR3 length: 14 amino acids. The CDR3 DNA sequence: TGTGCCAGCAGTTCCGGGACAGGGGGCTACGAGCAGTACTTC. Encoded protein: CASSSGTGGYEQYF.

This chain uses TRBV4-1 with TRBJ1-6, with D hard to call. Trimming removed 1 base from V and 7 bases from J, with 11 bases in between. This CDR3 has 15 amino acids. Germline assignment: CDR1 MGHRA and CDR2 YSYEKL. CDR3 region: CASSQAHTENSPLHF. The CDR3 bases are TGCGCCAGCAGCCAAGCTCACACGGAGAATTCACCCCTCCACTTT.

This chain uses TRBV5-1 with TRBJ1-4; TRBD1 might be the D (5 bases). The CDR3 runs to 15 residues. V lost 1 base to trimming and J lost 7 bases, with 14 bases between them. The germline gives CDR1 SGHRS, CDR2 YFSETQ. The CDR3 protein is CASSLQGLDGEKLFF. The CDR3 DNA is TGCGCCAGCAGCTTGCAGGGATTAGATGGTGAAAAACTGTTTTTT.

The chain employs TRBV7-2 and TRBJ1-1; 10 positions agree with TRBD1. CDR3 size: 14 residues. Trimming at V came to 3 bases and at J to 3 bases, leaving 1 base not matched to a gene. The V gene's germline CDR1 is SGHTA and CDR2 FQGNSA. CDR3 protein: CASSLTGGDTEAFF. The CDR3 DNA follows: TGTGCCAGCAGCTTGACAGGGGGCGACACTGAAGCTTTCTTT.

This clone was found once. The chain recombines TRBV6-1 with TRBJ1-1, with 7 bases matching TRBD1. The CDR3 has 14 residues. CDR1 MNHNS and CDR2 SASEGT come from the germline V gene. The junction had 6 bases not matched to a gene; V was cut back by 8 bases and J by 0 bases. CDR3: CASRDRSLNTEAFF. CDR3 in DNA: TGTGCCAGCCGGGACAGATCTTTGAACACTGAAGCTTTCTTT.

V usage is TRBV6-1 and J usage is TRBJ1-1; D not certain. CDR1 and CDR2 (germline): MNHNS, SASEGT. CDR3 length equals 14 residues. V was trimmed by 7 bases and J by 1 base, leaving 13 bases between them. The CDR3 bases are TGTGCCAGCACTCAAAGGAGCAGGAACACTGAAGCTTTCTTT. This gives the protein CASTQRSRNTEAFF.

The chain employs TRBV7-3 and TRBJ2-3; D remains ambiguous. The CDR3 is 15 amino acids. The germline gives CDR1 SGHTA, CDR2 FQGTGA. Trimming left V 1 base short and J 4 bases short, with 12 bases between. Here the CDR3 DNA reads TGTGCCAGCAGCTTAATGGCGGCGGCGCCAGATACGCAGTATTTT. Encoded protein: CASSLMAAAPDTQYF. Variable domain in full (rest from reference TRBV7-3 and TRBJ2-3): GAGVSQTPSNKVTEKGKYVELRCDPISGHTALYWYRQSLGQGPEFLIYFQGTGAADDSGLPNDRFFAVRPEGSVSTLKIQRTERGDSAVYLCASSLMAAAPDTQYFGPGTRLTVL.

The rearrangement uses TRBV6-1 and TRBJ2-2; no firm D call. CDR1 MNHNS and CDR2 SASEGT come from the germline V gene. The CDR3 spans 14 residues. V was trimmed by 3 bases and J by 1 base, leaving 6 bases between them. CDR3 DNA: TGTGCCAGCAGTGAGAGGTTGAACACCGGGGAGCTGTTTTTT. As protein: CASSERLNTGELFF.

The chain carries TRBV7-9 and TRBJ2-1; 11 nucleotides match TRBD2. V dropped 5 bases and J dropped 0; count of bases not matched to a gene: 6. The CDR3 runs 17 residues. Germline V gives CDR1 SEHNR, CDR2 FQNEAQ (reference sequence). CDR3 nucleotides: TGTGCCAGCAGCACCTCTAGCGGGGGGATCTCCTACAATGAGCAGTTCTTC. Translating gives CASSTSSGGISYNEQFF.

This clone was detected once. V is TRBV6-1 and J is TRBJ1-1; 7 bases fit TRBD1. There are 15 residues in the CDR3. The V and J ends lost 3 bases and 1 base, in that order; junction bases with no gene match: 5. CDR1 is MNHNS, CDR2 SASEGT, per germline. The CDR3 bases are TGTGCCAGCAGTGATGAGGGACAGCCGAACACTGAAGCTTTCTTT. Its protein is CASSDEGQPNTEAFF.

The CDR3 coding sequence is TGTGCCAGCAGCCCCGGGACAGGGTTCGATGAGCAGTTCTTC. Encoded protein: CASSPGTGFDEQFF. The chain carries TRBV6-5 and TRBJ2-1; 9 bases fit TRBD1. This CDR3 has 14 amino acids. Germline V gene data show CDR1 as MNHEY and CDR2 as SVGAGI. With 6 bases clipped from V and 8 bases from J, the junction kept 8 bases outside the gene matches.

This clone was detected only once. V gene TRBV10-3 combines with J gene TRBJ1-3; D is ambiguous. Trimming removed 3 bases at V and 0 bases at J, with 12 bases between. This CDR3 has 16 residues. The germline V gene encodes CDR1 ENHRY and CDR2 SYGVKD. CDR3 coding DNA: TGTGCCATCAGTGACGGTCCACCGAGCTCTGGAAACACCATATATTTT. Its protein is CAISDGPPSSGNTIYF.

This clone showed up just once. The chain has TRBV10-3 and TRBJ2-7, with 7 bases lining up with TRBD1. Germline V gene sequence: CDR1 ENHRY, CDR2 SYGVKD. The CDR3 has 14 amino acids. Unmatched junction bases numbered 4, after V lost 3 bases and J lost 2 bases. CDR3 residues: CAISDRTGTYEQYF. The CDR3 coding sequence is TGTGCCATCAGTGATAGGACAGGCACCTACGAGCAGTACTTC.

The CDR3 loop is CASSSPRRDRGAYEQYF. The CDR3 DNA follows: TGTGCCAGCAGCTCCCCCCGCCGGGACAGGGGTGCGTACGAGCAGTACTTC. This chain joins TRBV11-2 and TRBJ2-7; TRBD1 aligns across 10 bases. V dropped 4 bases and J dropped 4; count of bases not matched to a gene: 13. CDR1 SGHAT and CDR2 FQNNGV come from the germline V gene. This CDR3 contains 17 residues.

The rearrangement uses TRBV7-2 and TRBJ2-1; TRBD2 might be the D (8 bases). Trimming cost V 5 bases and J 6 bases, with 20 bases left between them. Germline V gene data show CDR1 as SGHTA and CDR2 as FQGNSA. The CDR3 extends over 16 amino acids. The CDR3 bases are TGTGCCAGCAGCGGTAGACAGGGCGGGGGGACCAATGAGCAGTTCTTC. It translates to CASSGRQGGGTNEQFF.

This rearrangement joins TRBV7-3 to TRBJ2-2; the match to TRBD1 covers 9 bases. Germline assignment: CDR1 SGHTA and CDR2 FQGTGA. The CDR3 has 15 amino acids. Trimming cost V 0 bases and J 7 bases; bases outside gene matches: 3. For the CDR3, the DNA is TGTGCCAGCAGCTTAACACAGGGGGCAGGCGGGGAGCTGTTTTTT. Its translation is CASSLTQGAGGELFF.

The chain links TRBV7-9 to TRBJ2-7; no definite D call. The length of the CDR3 is 15 residues. Germline loops: CDR1 SEHNR, CDR2 FQNEAQ (reference sequence). The ends were cut back, 1 base at V and 2 bases at J, with 12 bases in the middle. DNA for the CDR3: TGTGCCAGCAGCTTAGGGCCAACCCCTGCCTACGAGCAGTACTTC. Protein product: CASSLGPTPAYEQYF.

This rearrangement joins TRBV7-9 to TRBJ2-2, with TRBD1 matching 7 bases. V was clipped by 4 bases and J by 1 base; unmatched bases: 9. Germline V gene lookup returns CDR1 SEHNR and CDR2 FQNEAQ (reference sequence). This CDR3 contains 17 residues. For the CDR3, the DNA is TGTGCCAGCAGCTCCGGGACCGGGACAGAGAACACCGGGGAGCTGTTTTTT. Amino acid sequence: CASSSGTGTENTGELFF.

The chain has TRBV5-1 and TRBJ2-7, with 10 nucleotides matching TRBD1. This CDR3 is 15 amino acids long. CDR1 is SGHRS, CDR2 YFSETQ, per germline. V lost 4 bases, J lost 0 bases, and 4 bases stayed unmatched. CDR3: CASSPRTGGSYEQYF. Written as DNA, the CDR3 is TGCGCCAGCAGCCCTCGGACAGGGGGCTCCTACGAGCAGTACTTC.

This clone was seen just once. V gene TRBV6-1 combines with J gene TRBJ2-6, with a weak D call TRBD1 (5 bases). The CDR3 is made up of 16 amino acids. The V end was cut by 1 base, the J end by 0 bases, with 7 bases between. The germline V gene encodes CDR1 MNHNS and CDR2 SASEGT. In DNA, the CDR3 is TGTGCCAGCAGTGAAGGACAGTTCTCTGGGGCCAACGTCCTGACTTTC. Amino acids: CASSEGQFSGANVLTF.

The chain carries TRBV10-2 and TRBJ2-5, with a tentative D call TRBD2 (7 bases). Between the trimmed V and J ends, which lost 0 bases and 0 bases, there was a span of 17 bases. CDR1 is WSHSY and CDR2 is SAAADI in the germline V gene. The CDR3 is 18 residues long. The CDR3 region is CASSESNVEGGYQETQYF. CDR3 bases: TGCGCCAGCAGTGAGTCGAACGTGGAGGGGGGGTACCAAGAGACCCAGTACTTC.

Turning to this clone: This may stem from a read error, because a much larger clone lies one nucleotide away. The chain links TRBV5-6 to TRBJ2-6; 8 bases map to TRBD1. The CDR3 sequence is 18 residues long. The germline V gene has CDR1 SGHDT and CDR2 YYEEEE. Losses at the gene ends were 4 bases for V and 1 base for J; bases not matched to a gene: 10. CDR3 amino acids: CASSEESRTGSGANVLTF. The CDR3 nucleotides read TGTGCCAGCAGCGAAGAGTCTCGGACAGGGTCTGGGGCCAACGTCCTGACTTTC.